These 5 T cell receptor beta chains were sequenced from one sample in a study of T cell repertoires in ileal Crohn's disease. Measured with immunoSEQ multiplex PCR; TCRdb has only the in-frame clones, and not every one. The table shows some 15,000 clones, with 65% to 85% occurring only once. Sequencing used ileal tissue. These receptors all stem from an adult with Crohn's disease.

The V call is TRBV6-6, the J call TRBJ2-6, with TRBD1 matching 7 bases. V was pared by 5 bases and J by 4 bases, with 5 bases of the junction left unmatched. CDR1 and CDR2 (germline): MNHNY, SVGAGI (reference sequence). The length of the CDR3 is 15 residues. In nucleotides, the CDR3 is TGTGCCAGCAGTCCCACAGGGGAAGGGGCCAACGTCCTGACTTTC. This translates into CASSPTGEGANVLTF.

This clone occurred once. V is TRBV7-2 and J is TRBJ2-1; D is uncertain. The CDR3 spans 14 residues. V was trimmed by 2 bases and J by 8 bases, leaving 13 bases between them. Per the germline V gene, CDR1 is SGHTA and CDR2 is FQGNSA. CDR3 sequence: CASSLRLPTDEQFF. In DNA form, the CDR3 reads TGTGCCAGCAGCTTACGACTCCCTACGGATGAGCAGTTCTTC.

In this sample, this clone turned up once. The CDR3 sequence: CSAFGTGDEKLFF. The DNA for the CDR3 is TGCAGCGCATTCGGGACAGGGGATGAAAAACTGTTTTTT. The V gene is TRBV29-1, the J gene TRBJ1-4; 10 bases are a match to TRBD1. V dropped 7 bases and J dropped 6; count of bases not matched to a gene: 5. CDR3 size: 13 residues. Germline CDR1 reads SQVTM; CDR2 reads ANQGSEA.

The CDR3 sequence is CASSFDRDSDYYGYTF. The CDR3, as DNA: TGCGCCAGCAGCTTCGACAGGGACAGTGATTACTATGGCTACACCTTC. V usage is TRBV5-1 and J usage is TRBJ1-2; 7 nucleotides line up with TRBD1. The CDR3 contains 16 residues. J gave up 3 bases and V 2 bases, and 10 bases lay outside the gene matches. Germline V gene lookup returns CDR1 SGHRS and CDR2 YFSETQ.

This clone was seen more than once but under ten times. This chain joins TRBV10-1 and TRBJ2-7, with 8 bases that match TRBD2. Germline loops: CDR1 WNHNN, CDR2 SYGVQD (reference sequence). The V gene end was trimmed by 2 bases and the J gene end by 2 bases; junction bases not matched to a gene: 5. The CDR3 is made up of 15 amino acids. The CDR3 DNA reads TGCGCCAGCAGTGAGGGACTAGCCGCCACCTACGAGCAGTACTTC. Amino acid sequence: CASSEGLAATYEQYF.